These 20 T cell receptor beta chains were sequenced from one sample in a study of CD8+ T cells in alopecia areata. The treatment was: oral pan-JAK inhibitor, 5-10 mg twice daily. TCR sequencing used cDNA made by reverse transcription of extracted RNA. Using immunoSEQ multiplex PCR, the repertoire was profiled, and TCRdb retains in-frame clones only, with some absent. The sample includes tens of thousands of clones, 46% of them seen just once. Sequences were derived from CD8+ T cells sorted from blood, sampled between weeks 36 and 40, from a patient treated with tofacitinib. Every receptor here comes from a human donor with alopecia areata.

This clone appeared a few times. CDR3 sequence (DNA): TGTGCCAGCAGCTCGCCCCGGGGAGTGGAGCTGTTTTTT. Translating gives CASSSPRGVELFF. The chain has TRBV7-9 and TRBJ1-4; TRBD2 is a possible D gene (5 bases). Gene TRBJ2-2 matches the end of the DNA better, so the J call may be wrong. Germline loops: CDR1 SEHNR, CDR2 FQNEAQ (reference sequence). CDR3 size: 13 residues.

A few counts support this clone. The chain couples TRBV29-1 to TRBJ2-5; D is ambiguous. This CDR3 comprises 11 residues. Per the germline V gene, CDR1 is SQVTM and CDR2 is ANQGSEA. V was trimmed by 4 bases and J by 5 bases, leaving 8 bases between them. The CDR3 region has the DNA TGCAGCGTTGCGGAATCGGAGACCCAGTACTTC. Translating it yields CSVAESETQYF.

This chain uses TRBV25-1 with TRBJ1-1, with 7 positions matching TRBD1. V lost 4 bases and J lost 7; bases outside the gene matches: 9. Germline loops: CDR1 MGHDK, CDR2 SYGVNS. CDR3 length equals 14 residues. The CDR3 DNA sequence: TGTGCCAGCAGTGGGTCCCGGGACAGCCTTGAAGCTTTCTTT. This translates into CASSGSRDSLEAFF.

The sample holds many counts of this clone. This chain connects TRBV7-6 to TRBJ1-2, with TRBD1 as a possible D gene (5 bases). The V end lost 3 bases, the J end lost 6 bases, and 14 bases lay between the germline ends. Germline V CDR1 and CDR2: SGHVS, FNYEAQ. This CDR3 is built from 14 residues. CDR3 DNA: TGTGCCAGCAGCTTGGGGGAAAGGGGAAATGGCTACACCTTC. Amino acids: CASSLGERGNGYTF.

V gene TRBV6-1 combines with J gene TRBJ2-5, with D possibly being TRBD1 (7 bases). Germline values: CDR1 MNHNS, CDR2 SASEGT. Trimming shortened V by 4 bases and J by 5 bases, and 17 bases separated the two germline ends. CDR3 length equals 15 residues. The CDR3 nucleotides read TGTGCCAGCAGTGCGACAGGGAGGCGAAGGGAGACCCAGTACTTC. Translation gives CASSATGRRRETQYF.

The chain couples TRBV29-1 to TRBJ1-2; the D is unclear. CDR3 size: 14 residues. Germline assignment: CDR1 SQVTM and CDR2 ANQGSEA. Between the trimmed V and J ends, which lost 4 bases and 4 bases, there was a span of 16 bases. The CDR3 sequence: CSVAWEGLGYGYTF. As DNA, the CDR3 is TGCAGCGTTGCCTGGGAGGGCTTGGGCTATGGCTACACCTTC.

The chain joins TRBV5-4 to TRBJ1-1; D gene uncertain. CDR1 and CDR2 (germline): SGHNT, YYREEE (reference sequence). The CDR3 consists of 12 residues. V shed 4 bases and J shed 1 base, with 5 bases lying between them. The CDR3 nucleotides are TGTGCCAGCAGCCCAGGGAACACTGAAGCTTTCTTT. Amino acid sequence: CASSPGNTEAFF.

This chain connects TRBV4-1 to TRBJ2-5; the match to TRBD1 covers 9 bases. CDR1 and CDR2 from the germline V gene are MGHRA and YSYEKL. The J segment lost 5 bases and the V segment lost 4 bases, leaving 11 bases of the junction unmatched. The CDR3 runs 16 residues. CDR3 sequence: CASSRAGTGFEETQYF. DNA of the CDR3: TGCGCCAGCAGCCGCGCCGGGACAGGGTTTGAGGAGACCCAGTACTTC.

The V call is TRBV6-5, the J call TRBJ1-3; D is unresolved. The CDR3 loop spans 13 amino acids. The germline V gene has CDR1 MNHEY and CDR2 SVGAGI. V was shortened by 4 bases and J by 0 bases, with 4 bases between the two germline ends. The CDR3 loop is CASSSYSGNTIYF. The CDR3 coding sequence is TGTGCCAGCAGTTCCTACTCTGGAAACACCATATATTTT.

This clone was observed a handful of times. The chain is built from TRBV4-3 and TRBJ2-7, with 7 bases fitting TRBD2. Germline CDR1 and CDR2: LGHNA and YSLEER. The V gene end was trimmed by 4 bases and the J gene end by 0 bases; junction bases not matched to a gene: 6. This CDR3 spans 15 amino acids. The CDR3 protein is CASSPGLADSYEQYF. As DNA, the CDR3 is TGCGCCAGCAGCCCCGGGCTAGCGGACTCCTACGAGCAGTACTTC.

To note about this clone: Other nucleotide sequences in the sample specify the same CDR3. This sequence joins TRBV29-1 and TRBJ1-1; D gene ambiguous. The V and J ends lost 6 bases and 6 bases respectively, with 8 bases between them. The CDR3 is made up of 10 amino acids. Germline lookup yields CDR1 SQVTM and CDR2 ANQGSEA. The CDR3 nucleotides read TGCAGCGTCGAGTCCTCTGAAGCTTTCTTT. It is translated as CSVESSEAFF.

This clone was seen a few times. This chain uses TRBV7-3 with TRBJ2-1, with a possible D match to TRBD1 (5 bases). CDR3 length: 13 residues. Trimming removed 5 bases from V and 5 bases from J, with 10 bases in between. Germline CDR1 is SGHTA and CDR2 is FQGTGA. CDR3 sequence: CASSLQGHNEQFF. CDR3 DNA: TGTGCCAGCAGCCTCCAGGGCCACAATGAGCAGTTCTTC.

The chain carries TRBV10-3 and TRBJ2-5; 10 nucleotides line up with TRBD1. The CDR3 has 15 amino acids. Germline CDR1 reads ENHRY; CDR2 reads SYGVKD. The V and J ends lost 3 bases and 3 bases, in that order; junction bases with no gene match: 4. The CDR3 sequence is CAISDPGQGKETQYF. The CDR3 nucleotides read TGTGCCATCAGTGACCCGGGACAGGGGAAAGAGACCCAGTACTTC.

This clone has more than one count but fewer than ten. CDR3 sequence (DNA): TGTGCCAGCAGCTTGGGGTCATACAATGAGCAGTTCTTC. Amino acids: CASSLGSYNEQFF. The chain links TRBV5-4 to TRBJ2-1; D uncertain. Trimming stripped 0 bases from V and 4 bases from J, with 5 bases between. Germline V gene sequence: CDR1 SGHNT, CDR2 YYREEE (reference sequence). This CDR3 spans 13 amino acids.

This clone is labeled as medium-sized. V gene TRBV6-4 combines with J gene TRBJ2-1; 12 nucleotides match TRBD2. The CDR3 contains 14 residues. V lost 2 bases to trimming and J lost 7 bases; unmatched junction nucleotides: 0. Germline V gene lookup returns CDR1 MRHNA and CDR2 SNTAGT. CDR3 sequence reads: CASSDGTSGNEQFF. The CDR3 coding sequence is TGTGCCAGCAGTGACGGGACTAGCGGGAATGAGCAGTTCTTC.

To note about this clone: Different DNA sequences within this sample yield the same CDR3. This chain's CDR3 is CASSPSGEDNEQFF. The CDR3 nucleotides read TGTGCCAGCAGCCCTTCAGGGGAGGACAATGAGCAGTTCTTC. The chain has TRBV9 and TRBJ2-1; D assignment may be TRBD1 or TRBD2 (6 bases each). The V gene lost 4 bases and the J gene lost 5 bases, with 13 bases spanning the gap. Germline V gene sequence: CDR1 SGDLS, CDR2 YYNGEE. The CDR3 spans 14 residues.

V is TRBV6-5 and J is TRBJ2-7, with a possible D match to TRBD2 (5 bases). Germline V gene data show CDR1 as MNHEY and CDR2 as SVGAGI. V lost 0 bases and J 2 bases, leaving 14 bases between the germline ends. This CDR3 contains 16 residues. CDR3 coding DNA: TGTGCCAGCAGTTACTCGAGGCTAGCCGGGGCCTACGAGCAGTACTTC. As protein: CASSYSRLAGAYEQYF.

The chain has TRBV18 and TRBJ1-1, with D perhaps matching TRBD1 (6 bases). CDR1 KGHSH and CDR2 LQKENI come from the germline V gene. This CDR3 is 12 amino acids long. V was cut by 5 bases and J by 8 bases, with 12 bases left in between. The CDR3 protein is CASSVGQPEAFF. Here the CDR3 DNA reads TGTGCCAGCTCAGTCGGACAGCCAGAAGCTTTCTTT.

The CDR3 coding sequence is TGTGCCAGCAGCTTAGTGGCAGATGACAATGAGCAGTTCTTC. This codes for CASSLVADDNEQFF. The chain has TRBV7-9 and TRBJ2-1; no reliable D call. In germline, CDR1 is SEHNR, CDR2 FQNEAQ (reference sequence). The germline V and J ends were trimmed by 1 base and 5 bases, with 9 bases remaining between them. The CDR3 extends over 14 amino acids.

The gene calls are TRBV28 and TRBJ2-3; D uncertain. This CDR3 spans 14 amino acids. Looked up from germline, CDR1 is MDHEN and CDR2 is SYDVKM. V lost 5 bases and J lost 2, with 11 bases in between. DNA of the CDR3: TGTGCCAGCAGTCGTACCGGCCTCACAGATACGCAGTATTTT. Its protein product is CASSRTGLTDTQYF.